A single TCR beta chain is shown here with its context. This clonotype is classified as hyperexpanded (1% or more). Its target antigen remains unknown. It has no much larger one-base neighbor in the sample; base qualities were not kept. The cysteine opens and the phenylalanine closes a CDR3 of 18 amino acids. Only CDR3 DNA remains: 54 bases, in frame from the first base. Trimming at the junction amounts to 2 bases on V and 1 base on J, and the germline ends lie 19 bases apart. The germline V gene supplies CDR1 SGHNT and CDR2 YENEEA. This sample was taken from a study of patients and donors after allogeneic stem cell transplantation (TCRdb year 2020). Library method: RT-PCR. TCRdb lists the instrument as NextSeq 550. TCRdb passed the public sequencing reads through fastp at Q25 and MiXCR, retaining productive beta sequences. Entries that share a CDR3 protein sequence are merged under the most common genes and DNA. The sample records a few hundred distinct CDR3 sequences, approximately 1.2% of which are singletons. In total, the top ten clones hold about 38% of the sample.

The specimen sequenced was blood, either unsorted or a sorted T cell fraction (not recorded which). This sequence originates from a human donor who was either an allogeneic HSCT recipient or a stem cell or donor lymphocyte infusion donor (not recorded which). It is not recorded whose cells these are; they may come from a transplant donor. The rearranged chain carries TRBV11-3 and TRBJ2-3; the D gene is perhaps TRBD1, from 5 matching bases. The DNA sequence is TGTGCCAGCAGCTTAACGGCTGGTGTTGGGGCCGGCACAGATACGCAGTATTTT. Translated, this is CASSLTAGVGAGTDTQYF.